This TCR beta chain comes out of a study of cytomegalovirus exposure and HLA in healthy donors. A multiplex PCR was run with 60 Vbeta primers and 13 Jbeta primers. Data came from immunoSEQ multiplex PCR; TCRdb stores just in-frame clones and leaves some out. The table shows some 110,000 clones, with roughly 80% occurring only once. Germline CDR1 is SGHRS and CDR2 is YFSETQ. The V end was cut by 0 bases, the J end by 3 bases, with 7 bases between. This CDR3 has 13 residues. The TCR comes from a man aged 25-40 years in good health and CMV-seropositive. Sequenced input: PBMCs. The V gene is TRBV5-1, the J gene TRBJ2-7; D not certain. This CDR3 is CASSLAPRYEQYF. DNA for the CDR3: TGCGCCAGCAGCTTGGCCCCTCGCTACGAGCAGTACTTC.